These 19 T cell receptor beta chains came from one sample sequenced in a study of T cells in Graves' hyperthyroidism and ophthalmopathy. The CDR3 regions of TCR beta were amplified from RNA transcripts. The HTBI primer set served for first-round RT-PCR of the TCR CDR3. TCRdb re-called the multiplex PCR reads through MiXCR, storing one row per CDR3 protein. The sample yields around 700,000 distinct CDR3 sequences, 15% to 20% seen once. Sequenced input: blood. These receptors all come from a woman aged 45 to 65 with Graves' hyperthyroidism that later progressed to Graves' ophthalmopathy.

This clonotype was seen only a few times. The V call is TRBV7-6, the J call TRBJ1-1; D gene ambiguous. V lost 5 bases and J 5 bases, leaving 15 bases between the germline ends. CDR3 length: 14 amino acids. The germline gives CDR1 SGHVS, CDR2 FNYEAQ. CDR3 in amino acids: CASSLMDGPTEAFF. CDR3 DNA sequence: TGTGCCAGCAGCCTTATGGACGGACCGACTGAAGCTTTCTTT.

This clonotype was detected ten times or more. The rearrangement joins TRBV20-1 to TRBJ1-1; D gene uncertain. In germline, CDR1 is DFQATT, CDR2 SNEGSKA (reference sequence). With 3 bases removed from V and 1 base from J, the gap between germline ends came to 6 bases. The CDR3 sequence is 12 residues long. CDR3 nucleotide sequence: TGCAGTGCTAGTCGGGAGAACACTGAAGCTTTCTTT. As protein: CSASRENTEAFF.

The chain uses TRBV19 and TRBJ1-5; D unresolved. There are 14 residues in the CDR3. With 7 bases removed from V and 5 bases from J, the gap between germline ends came to 15 bases. Looked up from germline, CDR1 is LNHDA and CDR2 is SQIVND (reference sequence). As DNA, the CDR3 is TGTGCCAGTAAAACCCGGGCCCAGGATCAGCCCCAGCATTTT. Encoded protein: CASKTRAQDQPQHF.

This chain links TRBV3-1 with TRBJ1-1, with a possible D match to TRBD1 (5 bases). V dropped 0 bases and J dropped 6 bases, with 23 bases sitting between them. The CDR3 contains 18 residues. Germline assignment: CDR1 LGHDT and CDR2 YNNKEL (reference sequence). The CDR3 spells CASSQDWGVEGRRAEAFF. CDR3 in DNA: TGTGCCAGCAGCCAAGATTGGGGGGTTGAGGGGCGGCGTGCTGAAGCTTTCTTT.

This sequence joins TRBV10-2 and TRBJ1-2; D is unresolved. Trimming pared 3 bases from V and 3 bases from J, leaving 11 bases between. The CDR3 has 14 amino acids. Germline V gene sequence: CDR1 WSHSY, CDR2 SAAADI. CDR3 amino acids: CASSDGFPDYGYTF. CDR3 coding DNA: TGCGCCAGCAGTGACGGATTCCCAGACTATGGCTACACCTTC.

This clonotype has a count of ten or more. The chain employs TRBV18 and TRBJ1-2; unclear D gene. Trimming shortened V by 0 bases and J by 6 bases, and 11 bases separated the two germline ends. There are 14 residues in the CDR3. CDR1 KGHSH and CDR2 LQKENI come from the germline V gene. In nucleotides, the CDR3 is TGTGCCAGCTCACCACCCGGGGTCGTAGATGGCTACACCTTC. This gives the protein CASSPPGVVDGYTF.

V usage is TRBV27 and J usage is TRBJ2-3, with 10 bases fitting TRBD1. CDR1 is MNHEY, CDR2 SMNVEV, per germline (reference sequence). This CDR3 comprises 17 residues. V lost 5 bases and J lost 3; bases outside the gene matches: 11. The chain's CDR3 is CASSPRQGAGLTDTQYF. DNA for the CDR3: TGTGCCAGCAGTCCAAGACAGGGGGCAGGATTGACAGATACGCAGTATTTT.

This chain links TRBV29-1 with TRBJ2-3, with D possibly TRBD2 on 5 matching bases. V lost 3 bases and J lost 4, with 14 bases in between. Germline loops: CDR1 SQVTM, CDR2 ANQGSEA. The CDR3 runs to 14 residues. DNA for the CDR3: TGCAGCGTTGATCTAGCCGCGGTCCCAGATACGCAGTATTTT. Translation: CSVDLAAVPDTQYF.

V usage is TRBV5-1 and J usage is TRBJ2-1; 8 nucleotides line up with TRBD1. V was pared by 4 bases and J by 8 bases, with 8 bases of the junction left unmatched. Germline CDR1 and CDR2: SGHRS and YFSETQ. The CDR3 runs to 14 residues. The CDR3 protein is CASSTGQGGDEQFF. Here the CDR3 DNA reads TGCGCCAGCAGCACCGGACAGGGTGGGGATGAGCAGTTCTTC.

The sample holds a few counts of this clonotype. The J gene is TRBJ1-2, the V gene TRBV4-1, with D perhaps matching TRBD1 (5 bases). The V end lost 1 base, the J end lost 5 bases, and 17 bases lay between the germline ends. In germline, CDR1 is MGHRA, CDR2 YSYEKL. This CDR3 contains 16 residues. CDR3 residues: CASSQGPSGAGYGYTF. DNA for the CDR3: TGCGCCAGCAGCCAAGGGCCGTCTGGGGCCGGGTATGGCTACACCTTC.

The chain combines TRBV7-3 with TRBJ2-6; D gene unclear. This CDR3 has 17 amino acids. Germline V gene lookup returns CDR1 SGHTA and CDR2 FQGTGA. Trimming took off 4 bases at V and 0 bases at J, with 13 bases between the two ends. The CDR3 sequence is CASSSASLPSGANVLTF. The CDR3 DNA is TGTGCCAGCAGCTCCGCCTCCTTGCCCTCTGGGGCCAACGTCCTGACTTTC.

The chain links TRBV9 to TRBJ2-1; D may be TRBD2 (6 bases). The germline V gene encodes CDR1 SGDLS and CDR2 YYNGEE. The CDR3 extends over 12 amino acids. Deletions cut 2 bases from V and 9 bases from J, with 9 bases between. CDR3 DNA sequence: TGTGCCAGCAGCGTTCAGGGACTTGAGCAGTTCTTC. Translating gives CASSVQGLEQFF. Filled out from reference TRBV9 and TRBJ2-1, the complete variable domain reads DSGVTQTPKHLITATGQRVTLRCSPRSGDLSVYWYQQSLDQGLQFLIQYYNGEERAKGNILERFSAQQFPDLHSELNLSSLELGDSALYFCASSVQGLEQFFGPGTRLTVL.

This clonotype was recorded many times. The chain is built from TRBV5-1 and TRBJ2-1, with unresolved D. This CDR3 is built from 12 residues. V shed 5 bases and J shed 10 bases, with 13 bases lying between them. CDR1 is SGHRS and CDR2 is YFSETQ in the germline V gene. CDR3 residues: CASSVPQDEQFF. CDR3 DNA sequence: TGCGCCAGCAGTGTCCCCCAGGACGAGCAGTTCTTC.

Details on this clonotype: A read error may be the cause here, since a much bigger clone is one base away. The chain uses TRBV5-1 and TRBJ2-3; D gene ambiguous. The CDR3 runs 14 residues. Germline CDR1 and CDR2: SGHRS and YFSETQ. V dropped 4 bases and J dropped 6 bases, with 15 bases sitting between them. DNA of the CDR3: TGCGCCAGCAGCGAGCGTACATTCGCGGATACGCAGTATTTT. It is translated as CASSERTFADTQYF.

In the case of this clonotype: This may stem from a read error, because a much larger clone lies one nucleotide away. The V and J genes are TRBV12-3 or TRBV12-4 and TRBJ2-1, with 14 bases identical to TRBD2. The CDR3 sequence is 16 residues long. V was clipped by 5 bases and J by 9 bases; unmatched bases: 9. The CDR3 DNA follows: TGTGCCAGCAGTCGACTAGCGGGGGGGCCAACATTTGAGCAGTTCTTC. It codes for CASSRLAGGPTFEQFF.

This clonotype was counted at least ten times. The chain employs TRBV2 and TRBJ1-1; D gene ambiguous. CDR3 length: 14 amino acids. Germline CDR1 reads SNHLY; CDR2 reads FYNNEI. The ends were cut back, 3 bases at V and 7 bases at J, with 15 bases in the middle. In DNA form, the CDR3 reads TGTGCCAGCAGTGAGAGGCACCTAGCTGGTGAAGCTTTCTTT. It encodes CASSERHLAGEAFF.

The rearrangement links TRBV5-1 to TRBJ2-2; D is possibly TRBD1 or TRBD2 (6 bases each). The V gene lost 1 base and the J gene lost 4 bases, with 17 bases spanning the gap. Germline loops: CDR1 SGHRS, CDR2 YFSETQ. CDR3 size: 17 residues. CDR3 protein: CASSLRTGRSSTGELFF. The CDR3 bases are TGCGCCAGCAGCTTGCGCACAGGGAGGTCCAGCACCGGGGAGCTGTTTTTT. Based on the CDR3 plus reference TRBV5-1 and TRBJ2-2, the full variable domain is KAGVTQTPRYLIKTRGQQVTLSCSPISGHRSVSWYQQTPGQGLQFLFEYFSETQRNKGNFPGRFSGRQFSNSRSEMNVSTLELGDSALYLCASSLRTGRSSTGELFFGEGSRLTVL.

V is TRBV20-1 and J is TRBJ2-2; D remains unclear. CDR3 length: 14 residues. CDR1 is DFQATT and CDR2 is SNEGSKA in the germline V gene (reference sequence). The germline V and J ends were trimmed by 3 bases and 7 bases, with 15 bases remaining between them. CDR3 DNA: TGCAGTGCTAGTCCGTCCTGGGCCGGCGGGGAGCTGTTTTTT. It specifies CSASPSWAGGELFF.

This clonotype was observed a few times. This chain uses TRBV7-9 with TRBJ1-2; no definite D call. Germline V gives CDR1 SEHNR, CDR2 FQNEAQ (reference sequence). Trimming pared 1 base from V and 2 bases from J, leaving 8 bases between. The CDR3 consists of 14 residues. The CDR3 sequence is CASSLVAENYGYTF. The CDR3 nucleotides are TGTGCCAGCAGCTTAGTTGCGGAGAACTATGGCTACACCTTC.